What follows describes a single T cell receptor (beta chain). V lost 2 bases, J lost 2 bases, and 5 bases stayed unmatched. The CDR3 covers 17 residues. Germline V lookup: CDR1 SGHTA, CDR2 FQGNSA. The data originate from a study of blood T cell repertoires in COVID-19. Study summary: Researchers got acute and convalescent COVID-19 samples from the United States, Italy and Spain. PBMCs, B-cell-depleted T cells, or T cells provided the cDNA or gDNA that made up the material.

Authors' data handling: Nucleated cell counts were estimated from reference gene primer amplification. Assay used: immunoSEQ multiplex PCR; TCRdb lists only in-frame clones, some missing. D and trimming come from the DNA, and the V and J calls and clone size come from that table. This sample carries about 60,000 clones, 91% of them seen once, and the ten largest clones take 5.5% to 8%. This receptor was taken from a human donor in a cohort sampled during active COVID-19. Material for sequencing was peripheral blood. V gene TRBV7-2 combines with J gene TRBJ2-6, with 8 bases identical to TRBD1. The CDR3 spells CASSLWTGRTGANVLTF. The CDR3 nucleotides read TGTGCCAGCAGCTTATGGACAGGGAGGACTGGGGCCAACGTCCTGACTTTC.